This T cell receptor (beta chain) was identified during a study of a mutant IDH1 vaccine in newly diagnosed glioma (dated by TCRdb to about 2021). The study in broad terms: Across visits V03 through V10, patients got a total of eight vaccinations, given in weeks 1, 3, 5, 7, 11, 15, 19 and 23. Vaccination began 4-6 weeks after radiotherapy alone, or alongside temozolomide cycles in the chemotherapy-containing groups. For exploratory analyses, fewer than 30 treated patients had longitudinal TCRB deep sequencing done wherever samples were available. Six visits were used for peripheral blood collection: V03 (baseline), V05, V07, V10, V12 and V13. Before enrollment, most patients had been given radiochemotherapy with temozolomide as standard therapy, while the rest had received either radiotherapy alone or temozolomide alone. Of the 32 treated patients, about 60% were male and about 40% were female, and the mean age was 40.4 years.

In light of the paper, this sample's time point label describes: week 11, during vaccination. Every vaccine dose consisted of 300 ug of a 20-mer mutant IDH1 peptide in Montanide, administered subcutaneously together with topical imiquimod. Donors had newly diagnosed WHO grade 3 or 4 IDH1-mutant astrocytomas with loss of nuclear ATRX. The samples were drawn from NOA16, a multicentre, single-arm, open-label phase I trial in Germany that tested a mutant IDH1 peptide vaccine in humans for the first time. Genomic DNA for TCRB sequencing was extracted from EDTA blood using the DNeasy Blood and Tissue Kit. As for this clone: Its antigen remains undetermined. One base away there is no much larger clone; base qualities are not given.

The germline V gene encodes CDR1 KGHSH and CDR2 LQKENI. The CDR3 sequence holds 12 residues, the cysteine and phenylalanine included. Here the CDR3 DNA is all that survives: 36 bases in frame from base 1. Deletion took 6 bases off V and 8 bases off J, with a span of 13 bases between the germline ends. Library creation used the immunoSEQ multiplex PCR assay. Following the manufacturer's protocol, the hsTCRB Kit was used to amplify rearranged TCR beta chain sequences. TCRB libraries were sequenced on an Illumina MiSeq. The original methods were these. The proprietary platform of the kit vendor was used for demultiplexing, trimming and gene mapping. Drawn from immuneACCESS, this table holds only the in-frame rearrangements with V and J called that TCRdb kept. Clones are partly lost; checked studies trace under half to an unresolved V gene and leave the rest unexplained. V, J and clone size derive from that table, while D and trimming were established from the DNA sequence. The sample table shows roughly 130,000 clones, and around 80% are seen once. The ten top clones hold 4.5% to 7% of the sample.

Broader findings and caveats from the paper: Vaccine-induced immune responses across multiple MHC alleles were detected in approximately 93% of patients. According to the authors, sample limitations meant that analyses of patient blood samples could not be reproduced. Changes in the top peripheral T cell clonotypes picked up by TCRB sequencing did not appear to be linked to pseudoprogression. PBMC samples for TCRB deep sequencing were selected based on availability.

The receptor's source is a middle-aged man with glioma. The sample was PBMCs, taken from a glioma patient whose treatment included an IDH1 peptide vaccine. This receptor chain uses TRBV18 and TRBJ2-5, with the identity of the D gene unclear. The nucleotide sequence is TGTGCCAGCTCCCCCAATTGGGAAACCCAGTACTTC. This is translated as CASSPNWETQYF. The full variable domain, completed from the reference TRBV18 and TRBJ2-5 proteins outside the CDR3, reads NAGVMQNPRHLVRRRGQEARLRCSPMKGHSHVYWYRQLPEEGLKFMVYLQKENIIDESGMPKERFSAEFPKEGPSILRIQQVVRGDSAAYFCASSPNWETQYFGPGTRLLVL.